What follows describes a single TCR beta chain. Its antigen remains unknown. Trimming shortened V by 1 base and J by 4 bases, and 10 bases separated the two germline ends. The germline gives CDR1 SEHNR, CDR2 FQNEAQ (reference sequence). This CDR3 comprises 14 residues. Sequencing used immunoSEQ multiplex PCR; TCRdb keeps in-frame clones, though not all of them. The top ten clones hold more than 9.5% of a sample with around 60,000 clones, 85% to 95% of them seen once. This sample is drawn from a study of OX40 agonist ivuxolimab in advanced cancers. Study information: Patients received the agonistic anti-OX40 (CD134) antibody ivuxolimab. Findings and limits, study-wide: Among the least clonally expanded were partial responders at 0.1-3.0 mg/kg. More expanded clones were found, on average, in CD8+ than in CD4+ T cells.

The J gene is TRBJ1-2, the V gene TRBV7-9; D unresolved. The sample here was CD4+ or CD8+ T cells sorted from blood, taken in a trial of the OX40 agonist ivuxolimab. The TCR comes from an adult with an advanced solid tumor such as melanoma, head and neck, liver or kidney cancer. CDR3 region: CASSLEISAYGYTF. CDR3 nucleotide sequence: TGTGCCAGCAGCTTAGAGATATCGGCCTATGGCTACACCTTC.